The 15 T cell receptor beta chains given below trace back to one sample, sequenced in a study of identical twins. MiXCR was run by TCRdb on the 5' RACE reads, yielding one entry per CDR3 protein. The table lists some 1,600,000 distinct CDR3 sequences, under 35% of them singletons. The sample comprised cord blood. These receptors were taken from a newborn girl in good health.

This clonotype was seen only a few times. V gene TRBV6-1 combines with J gene TRBJ1-2; D perhaps matches TRBD1 (6 bases). This CDR3 is 14 amino acids long. Germline CDR1 reads MNHNS; CDR2 reads SASEGT. V was clipped by 6 bases and J by 2 bases, with 13 bases between them. CDR3 protein: CASRDWTANYGYTF. The CDR3 DNA follows: TGTGCCAGCAGGGATTGGACAGCAAACTATGGCTACACCTTC.

Remarks on this clonotype: One end of the junction varies from germline; a read error may be responsible. The V gene is TRBV11-2, the J gene TRBJ2-2; 8 nucleotides match TRBD1. The germline gives CDR1 SGHAT, CDR2 FQNNGV. This CDR3 is 16 amino acids long. CDR3: CASSLEYRGDTGELFF. The CDR3 DNA is TGTGCCAGCAGCCTAGAATACAGGGGGGATACCGGGGAGCTGTTTTTT.

Concerning this clonotype itself: An end of the junction does not agree with germline; a read error may underlie this. This chain joins TRBV27 and TRBJ2-1; D may correspond to TRBD1 or TRBD2 (5 bases each). Germline V lookup: CDR1 MNHEY, CDR2 SMNVEV (reference sequence). CDR3 length equals 13 residues. The CDR3 coding sequence is TGTGCCAGCAGTTACCGGTTGGATGGGACGCCGTTATTC. Amino acids: CASSYRLDGTPLF.

This clonotype was seen more than once but under ten times. V is TRBV5-1 and J is TRBJ1-1; TRBD1 matches at 10 bases. Germline values: CDR1 SGHRS, CDR2 YFSETQ. The V and J ends lost 4 bases and 4 bases, in that order; junction bases with no gene match: 13. The CDR3 totals 17 residues. Written as DNA, the CDR3 is TGCGCCAGCAGCGGTTCCGGGACAGGGGTAGGGTTCACTGAAGCTTTCTTT. Amino acid sequence: CASSGSGTGVGFTEAFF.

V is TRBV27 and J is TRBJ1-4; TRBD1 agrees at 9 bases. There are 15 residues in the CDR3. The V segment lost 2 bases and the J segment 7 bases; nucleotides outside the gene matches: 5. Germline assignment: CDR1 MNHEY and CDR2 SMNVEV (reference sequence). CDR3 nucleotides: TGTGCCAGCAGTTTAGGGACAGGGTGGCCTGAAAAACTGTTTTTT. Residues: CASSLGTGWPEKLFF.

This clonotype appeared a few times. The V and J genes are TRBV4-1 and TRBJ1-5; 9 bases align to TRBD1. The CDR3 sequence is 15 residues long. Per the germline V gene, CDR1 is MGHRA and CDR2 is YSYEKL. The J segment lost 6 bases and the V segment lost 2 bases, leaving 5 bases of the junction unmatched. The CDR3 coding sequence is TGCGCCAGCAGCCAAAGGTCGGACAGGGGTCAGCCCCAGCATTTT. Translating gives CASSQRSDRGQPQHF.

This clonotype was seen at least ten times. V usage is TRBV12-3 or TRBV12-4 and J usage is TRBJ2-1; TRBD2 matches 7 bases. The V segment lost 5 bases and the J segment 5 bases; nucleotides outside the gene matches: 6. CDR3 length: 14 amino acids. DNA of the CDR3: TGTGCCAGCAGTCGCGGGGGTCCCGACAATGAGCAGTTCTTC. This sequence encodes CASSRGGPDNEQFF.

CDR3 coding DNA: TGCAGTGCTAGGGATCTAGCGGGAGGGTACAATGAGCAGTACTTC. This encodes CSARDLAGGYNEQYF. The chain has TRBV20-1 and TRBJ2-5; 12 nucleotides match TRBD2. The germline CDR1 and CDR2 sequences are DFQATT and SNEGSKA (reference sequence). V lost 3 bases to trimming and J lost 11 bases; unmatched junction nucleotides: 13. This CDR3 comprises 15 residues.

This clonotype has a handful of counts. The chain joins TRBV2 to TRBJ1-6; TRBD1 is a possible D gene (5 bases). From germline, CDR1 is SNHLY and CDR2 FYNNEI. Deletions cut 11 bases from V and 6 bases from J, with 14 bases between. The CDR3 has 13 amino acids. CDR3 protein: CAAAGGSNSPLHF. Written as DNA, the CDR3 is TGTGCCGCTGCCGGGGGGTCTAATTCACCCCTCCACTTT.

This clonotype has a handful of counts. The CDR3 DNA sequence: TGTGCCAGCTCTCGATCCCAGGATTCTTCACCCCTCCACTTT. Translating it yields CASSRSQDSSPLHF. V usage is TRBV12-3 or TRBV12-4 and J usage is TRBJ1-6; no firm D call. Trimming left V 8 bases short and J 9 bases short, with 17 bases between. The CDR3 contains 14 residues.

This clonotype has just a few counts. The chain links TRBV6-5 to TRBJ1-5, with TRBD1 identical over 7 bases. The CDR3 runs to 14 residues. Germline CDR1 MNHEY, CDR2 SVGAGI. Losses at the gene ends were 0 bases for V and 6 bases for J; bases not matched to a gene: 2. The CDR3 DNA reads TGTGCCAGCAGTTACTCGCGACAGGGTCAGCCCCAGCATTTT. Translation: CASSYSRQGQPQHF.

Comment on this clonotype: Being one base from a much bigger clone, this may be a read error. The chain couples TRBV29-1 to TRBJ2-3; 7 bases agree with TRBD2. Germline values: CDR1 SQVTM, CDR2 ANQGSEA. CDR3 length: 13 amino acids. V lost 2 bases, J lost 11 bases, and 10 bases stayed unmatched. The CDR3 region is CSVERGRADVQYF. The CDR3 DNA reads as TGCAGCGTTGAAAGAGGGAGGGCAGATGTGCAGTATTTT.

As concerns this clonotype: A much larger clone differs by one base, so this may be a read error. This chain uses TRBV28 with TRBJ1-2; D is ambiguous. The ends were cut back, 8 bases at V and 3 bases at J, with 4 bases in the middle. The CDR3 is made up of 10 amino acids. Germline V gene sequence: CDR1 MDHEN, CDR2 SYDVKM. The CDR3 protein is CASGDYGYTF. As DNA, the CDR3 is TGTGCCAGCGGTGACTATGGCTACACCTTC.

The genes are TRBV10-3 and TRBJ1-2; no definite D call. Per germline, CDR1 ENHRY and CDR2 SYGVKD. Trimming cost V 3 bases and J 3 bases, with 11 bases left between them. The CDR3 extends over 14 amino acids. The CDR3 bases are TGTGCCATCAGTGACGGGGTAGGAGACTATGGCTACACCTTC. Amino acid sequence: CAISDGVGDYGYTF.

The table lists this clonotype with many counts. This chain's CDR3 is CASSEELRTDTQYF. CDR3 DNA: TGTGCCAGCAGTGAGGAGCTCCGCACAGATACGCAGTATTTT. The J gene is TRBJ2-3, the V gene TRBV2, with no clear D. Germline V gene lookup returns CDR1 SNHLY and CDR2 FYNNEI. The ends were cut back, 3 bases at V and 1 base at J, with 8 bases in the middle. The CDR3 has 14 residues.